This T cell receptor beta chain was found in a study of CD8+ T cells in alopecia areata. RNA extraction and reverse transcription yielded cDNA as sequencing template. Data came from immunoSEQ multiplex PCR; TCRdb stores just in-frame clones and leaves some out. The sample shows over 150,000 clones, 50% to 65% of them seen only once. Treatment defined: oral pan-JAK inhibitor, 5-10 mg twice daily. Researchers took lesional scalp punch biopsies and peripheral blood from people who were alopecia areata patients. Germline CDR1 SGHRS, CDR2 YFSETQ. The V and J ends lost 1 base and 0 bases respectively, with 12 bases between them. CDR3 length: 16 residues.

The origin of this receptor is a human donor with alopecia areata. Material: CD4+ T cells sorted from blood, obtained at week 24, from a patient treated with tofacitinib. The V and J genes are TRBV5-1 and TRBJ2-3; TRBD2 is a possible D gene (5 bases). CDR3 coding DNA: TGCGCCAGCAGCTTGCGGGGAAGCCCTAGCACAGATACGCAGTATTTT. Residues: CASSLRGSPSTDTQYF.